The next 5 T cell receptor beta chains were all read from a single sample in a study of early T cells in non-severe SARS-CoV-2 infection. One entry per CDR3 protein results from TCRdb running MiXCR on the 5' RACE reads. The table includes tens of thousands of distinct CDR3 sequences, about 16% detected once. Sequencing was performed on whole blood. Receptor source: an adult who was a healthcare worker with PCR-confirmed SARS-CoV-2 infection or an uninfected control (not recorded which).

This clonotype was detected only a few times. J is TRBJ2-2 and V is TRBV29-1; D gene uncertain. The CDR3 is made up of 13 amino acids. Germline V gene lookup returns CDR1 SQVTM and CDR2 ANQGSEA. V dropped 7 bases and J dropped 2 bases, with 11 bases sitting between them. The CDR3 is CSGAFKNTGELFF. The CDR3 coding sequence is TGCAGCGGAGCCTTTAAAAACACCGGGGAGCTGTTTTTT.

The chain employs TRBV20-1 and TRBJ1-2; 8 bases match TRBD1. V was clipped by 2 bases and J by 3 bases; unmatched bases: 2. The CDR3 covers 13 residues. The germline V gene has CDR1 DFQATT and CDR2 SNEGSKA (reference sequence). Written as DNA, the CDR3 is TGCAGTGCTAGACAGGGGGCGGACTATGGCTACACCTTC. Translating it yields CSARQGADYGYTF.

The chain employs TRBV20-1 and TRBJ1-1; D perhaps matches TRBD1 (5 bases). Per the germline V gene, CDR1 is DFQATT and CDR2 is SNEGSKA (reference sequence). Between the trimmed V and J ends, which lost 1 base and 8 bases, there was a span of 8 bases. This CDR3 is built from 11 residues. The DNA of the CDR3 is TGCAGTGCTAGAGGGGGCAGGGAAGCTTTCTTT. This gives the protein CSARGGREAFF.

This clonotype was seen more than once but under ten times. This chain connects TRBV20-1 to TRBJ2-7; 7 bases match TRBD2. This CDR3 is built from 13 residues. V was clipped by 6 bases and J by 3 bases; unmatched bases: 8. In germline, CDR1 is DFQATT, CDR2 SNEGSKA (reference sequence). The DNA for the CDR3 is TGCAGTGCCAGCGCGGGAGCGAACTACGAGCAGTACTTC. Translating gives CSASAGANYEQYF.

This chain connects TRBV7-9 to TRBJ2-3, with 11 bases fitting TRBD2. The CDR3 has 20 amino acids. The junction had 15 bases not matched to a gene; V was cut back by 4 bases and J by 0 bases. Per germline, CDR1 SEHNR and CDR2 FQNEAQ (reference sequence). In DNA, the CDR3 is TGTGCCAGCAGCTCCACGACTAGCGGGGCAAGAACTTTTAGCACAGATACGCAGTATTTT. It codes for CASSSTTSGARTFSTDTQYF.